This T cell receptor (beta chain) was observed in a study of blood T cell repertoires in COVID-19. Assay: immunoSEQ multiplex PCR; the TCRdb copy retains only in-frame clones and omits some. The sample lists some 71,000 clones; more than 80% were seen once. The germline V gene encodes CDR1 MNHNY and CDR2 SVGAGI (reference sequence). The V gene end was trimmed by 2 bases and the J gene end by 4 bases; junction bases not matched to a gene: 6. CDR3 length equals 15 residues. The chain is built from TRBV6-6 and TRBJ1-2, with 8 bases identical to TRBD1. The source is a man aged 50 or older with COVID-19, enrolled during active disease. Input material: peripheral blood. CDR3 bases: TGTGCCAGCAGTTACATAATGACAGGGGCCTATGGCTACACCTTC. Its translation: CASSYIMTGAYGYTF.